This T cell receptor (beta chain) is from a study of regulatory T cells in long-lasting Graves disease. Findings and limits, study-wide: Persistent patients shared more public clonotypes (around 2,500) than new patients (roughly 1,000). Persistent disease favored TRBV28, TRBJ1-2 and TRBJ2-5.

Construction of TCR beta libraries relied on iRepertoire HTBI primers and on Arm-PCR targeting CDR3 regions. One entry per CDR3 protein, called by TCRdb with MiXCR from the multiplex PCR reads. The sample shows about 660,000 distinct CDR3 sequences, about 30% of them seen only once. The length of the CDR3 is 13 residues. J was trimmed by 3 bases and V by 6 bases; bases with no gene match: 4. Specified time point: persistent/refractory GD, antithyroid drugs over 5 years with positive TRAb. Construction of the TCR library relied on RNA isolated from PBMCs. Patients of an endocrinology department in Xi'an, China, were included. Peripheral blood, nine milliliters of it, was drawn into EDTA tubes. This clonotype came up many times. Its antigen is unknown.

The receptor was derived from a female donor with Graves disease. This chain links TRBV12-3 or TRBV12-4 with TRBJ1-1; 7 bases map to TRBD1. The material was peripheral blood mononuclear cells (PBMCs), obtained when the disease was refractory, from a patient treated with antithyroid drugs. CDR3 nucleotides: TGTGCCAGCAGCCACGACAGGGACACTGAAGCTTTCTTT. Translating gives CASSHDRDTEAFF.